This T cell receptor (beta chain) was sequenced for a study of T cell responses to AZD1222 COVID-19 vaccine. Clones were read by immunoSEQ multiplex PCR, and TCRdb kept only the in-frame ones, dropping some. The repertoire includes over 110,000 clones, approximately 90% of them detected once, and under 2% sits in the top ten. This CDR3 is 20 amino acids long. Germline CDR1 is SGHRS and CDR2 is YFSETQ. Trimming cost V 3 bases and J 3 bases; bases outside gene matches: 21. To note about this clone: The antigen is not known.

Findings of the study overall: Once two AZD1222 doses were given, Spike-specific TCR breadth and depth went up. In a largely white British group with more females than males, clonal diversity was possibly underestimated. There were repertoire samples only from the period after the peak T cell response.

The TCR originated in an adult in good health. The V gene is TRBV5-1, the J gene TRBJ1-3; 7 bases map to TRBD1. The sample here was peripheral blood, taken on day 0 of AZD1222 vaccination. The CDR3 nucleotides are TGCGCCAGCAGCTCTGGAAGGGACAGCCGGATGGGGTCTTATGGAAACACCATATATTTT. Amino acids: CASSSGRDSRMGSYGNTIYF.